Below are 17 T cell receptor beta chains sequenced from a single sample in a study of blood T cell repertoires in COVID-19. The protocol was immunoSEQ multiplex PCR, while the TCRdb copy is restricted to in-frame clones and leaves out a portion. The data show 130,000 to 150,000 clones, 85% to 90% seen once. The source material was peripheral blood. These receptors were obtained from a man older than 75 with acute or convalescent COVID-19.

The chain uses TRBV6-1 and TRBJ2-6; D not certain. In germline, CDR1 is MNHNS, CDR2 SASEGT. Trimming cost V 2 bases and J 3 bases, with 5 bases left between them. The CDR3 runs to 14 residues. The CDR3, as DNA: TGTGCCAGCAGTGAATTGCGTGGGGCCAACGTCCTGACTTTC. It translates to CASSELRGANVLTF.

This rearrangement joins TRBV2 to TRBJ2-5; the D gene is possibly TRBD2 (5 bases). Looked up from germline, CDR1 is SNHLY and CDR2 is FYNNEI. Trimming removed 6 bases at V and 3 bases at J, with 11 bases between. This CDR3 has 13 residues. In nucleotides, the CDR3 is TGTGCCAGCAGCGAGGGATTGGAAGAGACCCAGTACTTC. Protein sequence: CASSEGLEETQYF.

This chain joins TRBV7-3 and TRBJ1-2; 10 nucleotides match TRBD1. V shed 5 bases, J shed 4 bases, and the junction held 7 bases outside the gene matches. CDR3 length: 15 residues. The germline CDR1 and CDR2 sequences are SGHTA and FQGTGA. The CDR3 DNA reads TGTGCCAGCAGCCAGACAGGGGGCGCAGGCTATGGCTACACCTTC. This encodes CASSQTGGAGYGYTF.

The V call is TRBV2, the J call TRBJ2-1; 9 bases agree with TRBD1. J gave up 6 bases and V 6 bases, and 6 bases lay outside the gene matches. Germline V gene lookup returns CDR1 SNHLY and CDR2 FYNNEI. This CDR3 comprises 14 residues. This chain's CDR3 is CASRGTGMVNEQFF. The CDR3 nucleotides are TGTGCCAGCAGAGGGACAGGGATGGTCAATGAGCAGTTCTTC.

This clone was picked up a small number of times. DNA for the CDR3: TGCGCCAGCAGTCAATCCTCGAAACCCGGATCCAGGGCAAACTATGGCTACACCTTC. This sequence encodes CASSQSSKPGSRANYGYTF. J is TRBJ1-2 and V is TRBV23-1; possible D gene TRBD1, 5 bases. TRBV23-1 is marked as an open reading frame, function uncertain. The CDR3 is 19 residues long. V was clipped by 0 bases and J by 2 bases, with 22 bases between them.

The chain carries TRBV29-1 and TRBJ2-1, with a weak D call TRBD2 (5 bases). The CDR3 runs to 16 residues. Trimming removed 0 bases at V and 10 bases at J, with 22 bases between. Per germline, CDR1 SQVTM and CDR2 ANQGSEA. CDR3 nucleotide sequence: TGCAGCGTTGAAGACCCCGATCCATCATACCGGGGAGAGCAGTTCTTC. Translated, it gives CSVEDPDPSYRGEQFF.

This clone showed up just once. The chain uses TRBV4-1 and TRBJ1-5; 9 nucleotides match TRBD1. The germline V gene encodes CDR1 MGHRA and CDR2 YSYEKL. The CDR3 has 15 amino acids. V was pared by 0 bases and J by 6 bases, with 3 bases of the junction left unmatched. The CDR3, as DNA: TGCGCCAGCAGCCAAGATCCGGGACAGGGTCAGCCCCAGCATTTT. This codes for CASSQDPGQGQPQHF.

This clone was detected a few times. This sequence joins TRBV5-6 and TRBJ2-2; weak D call: TRBD1 (6 bases). Germline-derived CDR1 and CDR2 are SGHDT and YYEEEE. The CDR3 has 16 residues. Trimming cost V 0 bases and J 3 bases, with 12 bases left between them. CDR3 DNA: TGTGCCAGCAGCTTGGCCTCCAGGGGTGACACCGGGGAGCTGTTTTTT. This encodes CASSLASRGDTGELFF.

The V and J genes are TRBV3-1 (or the pseudogene TRBV3-2) and TRBJ2-1; 9 nucleotides agree with TRBD2. Trimming removed 4 bases from V and 6 bases from J; junction bases left unmatched: 1. The CDR3 has 13 residues. CDR1 and CDR2 from the germline V gene are LGHDT and YNNKEL (reference sequence). This CDR3 reads CASSLAGVNEQFF. The CDR3 DNA follows: TGTGCCAGCAGCCTAGCGGGAGTCAATGAGCAGTTCTTC.

The chain has TRBV6-6 and TRBJ1-3; D gene ambiguous. V was pared by 5 bases and J by 7 bases, with 9 bases between. The CDR3 is 12 amino acids. Germline CDR1 MNHNY, CDR2 SVGAGI (reference sequence). CDR3 loop: CASSPTGNTIYF. For the CDR3, the DNA is TGTGCCAGCAGTCCCACCGGGAACACCATATATTTT.

This clone was observed once. The rearrangement joins TRBV4-2 to TRBJ2-1; 7 positions match TRBD1. V trimming: 2 bases; J trimming: 8 bases; junction bases outside the gene matches: 3. CDR1 is LGHNA, CDR2 YNFKEQ, per germline. The CDR3 is made up of 13 amino acids. The chain's CDR3 is CASSQTGVDEQFF. The CDR3 DNA follows: TGTGCCAGCAGCCAAACAGGGGTGGATGAGCAGTTCTTC.

This chain links TRBV24-1 with TRBJ2-2; TRBD2 is a possible D gene (6 bases). Germline V gene data show CDR1 as KGHDR and CDR2 as SFDVKD. V dropped 3 bases and J dropped 4 bases, with 20 bases sitting between them. The CDR3 loop spans 18 amino acids. The CDR3, as DNA: TGTGCCACCAGTGATCTATGGTCGGAGGGATTGAGCACCGGGGAGCTGTTTTTT. Translation: CATSDLWSEGLSTGELFF.

The gene calls are TRBV4-1 and TRBJ1-4, with 7 bases aligning to TRBD1. CDR3 length: 15 amino acids. Trimming took 0 bases from V and 8 from J; bases not matched to a gene: 6. Germline V gene sequence: CDR1 MGHRA, CDR2 YSYEKL. The CDR3 protein is CASSQDPGGGEKLFF. CDR3 in DNA: TGCGCCAGCAGCCAAGATCCAGGGGGTGGCGAAAAACTGTTTTTT.

The V gene is TRBV6-4, the J gene TRBJ1-2, with 9 bases matching TRBD1. J lost 7 bases, V lost 5 bases, and 11 bases had no gene match. CDR1 and CDR2 (germline): MRHNA, SNTAGT. This CDR3 region has 15 residues. The CDR3 is CASSPQTGGHGGYTF. CDR3 nucleotide sequence: TGTGCCAGCAGTCCTCAGACAGGGGGGCACGGTGGCTACACCTTC.

This clone came up once. The chain couples TRBV7-3 to TRBJ1-6, with TRBD1 identical over 8 bases. Germline loops: CDR1 SGHTA, CDR2 FQGTGA. CDR3 size: 14 residues. V was clipped by 4 bases and J by 9 bases; unmatched bases: 5. Written as DNA, the CDR3 is TGTGCCAGCAGCTCCCAGGGGGCTGGTTCACCCCTCCACTTT. Protein sequence: CASSSQGAGSPLHF.

The chain combines TRBV19 with TRBJ2-4; D might be TRBD2 (5 bases). Germline assignment: CDR1 LNHDA and CDR2 SQIVND (reference sequence). Trimming stripped 3 bases from V and 0 bases from J, with 9 bases between. CDR3 length: 15 residues. The CDR3 DNA follows: TGTGCCAGTAGTATTACTGGACTAGCCAAAAACATTCAGTACTTC. Its protein is CASSITGLAKNIQYF.

The rearrangement uses TRBV28 and TRBJ1-5; 9 bases are a match to TRBD1. The CDR3 runs to 15 residues. V lost 4 bases to trimming and J lost 6 bases; unmatched junction nucleotides: 7. Germline V gene data show CDR1 as MDHEN and CDR2 as SYDVKM. Here the CDR3 DNA reads TGTGCCAGCAGTTCCTCCGGGACAGGGTTTCAGCCCCAGCATTTT. Its translation is CASSSSGTGFQPQHF. Variable domain in full (rest from reference TRBV28 and TRBJ1-5): DVKVTQSSRYLVKRTGEKVFLECVQDMDHENMFWYRQDPGLGLRLIYFSYDVKMKEKGDIPEGYSVSREKKERFSLILESASTNQTSMYLCASSSSGTGFQPQHFGDGTRLSIL.